This record concerns one T cell receptor (beta chain) sequence. The antigen is undetermined. These data belong to a study of cytomegalovirus exposure and HLA in healthy donors. Study-level points and caveats: Roughly even sequencing depth across donors was the assumption behind the presence/absence analyses. Most of the TCR beta V segments (in an earlier analysis) were productive either about 87% or about 30% of the time. TCR sequences were mostly rare, though some public TCRs occurred in many donors. Some TCR beta chains (more than 150 of them) were listed as cytomegalovirus-associated.

PCR used 60 Vbeta primers and 13 Jbeta primers. This table comes from immunoSEQ multiplex PCR, and its TCRdb copy is limited to in-frame clones, with some not included. In total, the table holds around 50,000 clones. Trimming took 2 bases from V and 0 from J; bases not matched to a gene: 5. The CDR3 runs to 16 residues. The germline V gene encodes CDR1 SEHNR and CDR2 FQNEAQ (reference sequence). V is TRBV7-9 and J is TRBJ1-1, with TRBD1 identical over 8 bases. The sequence came from a female donor in good health and CMV-seronegative. Source material: PBMCs. The DNA for the CDR3 is TGTGCCAGCAGCTTACTTCTGGACAGGGTGAACACTGAAGCTTTCTTT. Amino acids: CASSLLLDRVNTEAFF.